This T cell receptor beta chain stems from a study of T cell changes during pregnancy in multiple sclerosis. TCRdb's copy holds only in-frame clones and misses some; the assay was immunoSEQ multiplex PCR. Among around 40,000 clones listed, 91% were seen once. The ends were cut back, 4 bases at V and 1 base at J, with 11 bases in the middle. The CDR3 runs 15 residues. CDR1 SGDLS and CDR2 YYNGEE come from the germline V gene. This TCR came from a female donor with multiple sclerosis, enrolled in a pregnancy study. The chain links TRBV9 to TRBJ2-2; a possible D gene is TRBD1 (6 bases). This sample comprised CD4+ T cells from peripheral blood mononuclear cells, obtained before pregnancy. The CDR3 DNA reads as TGTGCCAGCAGCCGCTTGGGACAGAACACCGGGGAGCTGTTTTTT. Amino acids: CASSRLGQNTGELFF.